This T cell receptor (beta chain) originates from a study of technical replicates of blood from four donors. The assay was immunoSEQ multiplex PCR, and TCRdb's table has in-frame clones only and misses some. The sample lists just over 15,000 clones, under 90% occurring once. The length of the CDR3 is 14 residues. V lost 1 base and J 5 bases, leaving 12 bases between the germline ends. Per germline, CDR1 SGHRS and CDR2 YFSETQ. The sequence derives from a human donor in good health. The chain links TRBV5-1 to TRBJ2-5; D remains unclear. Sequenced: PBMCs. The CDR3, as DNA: TGCGCCAGCAGCTTGTTATCAGGCTCGGAGACCCAGTACTTC. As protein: CASSLLSGSETQYF.